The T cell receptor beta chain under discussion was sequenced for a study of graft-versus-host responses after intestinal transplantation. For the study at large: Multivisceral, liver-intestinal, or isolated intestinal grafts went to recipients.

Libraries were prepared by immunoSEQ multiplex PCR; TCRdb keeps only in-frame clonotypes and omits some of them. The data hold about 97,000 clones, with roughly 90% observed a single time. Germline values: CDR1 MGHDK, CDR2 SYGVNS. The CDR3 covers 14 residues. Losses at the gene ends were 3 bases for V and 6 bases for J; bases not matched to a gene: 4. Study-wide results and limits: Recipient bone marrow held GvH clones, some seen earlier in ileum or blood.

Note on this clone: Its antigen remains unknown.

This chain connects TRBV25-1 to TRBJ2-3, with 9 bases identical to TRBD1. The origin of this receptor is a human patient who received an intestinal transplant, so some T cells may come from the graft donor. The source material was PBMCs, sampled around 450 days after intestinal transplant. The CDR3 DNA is TGTGCCAGCAGTGATAACAGGGGGCGCGATACGCAGTATTTT. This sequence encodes CASSDNRGRDTQYF.